This TCR beta chain was obtained from a study of OX40 agonist ivuxolimab in advanced cancers. Some clones are missing from TCRdb's copy, which holds only in-frame ones; the method was immunoSEQ multiplex PCR. Among about 82,000 clones listed, 92% were seen once. Study conclusions and caveats: With doses of 0.1 to 3.0 mg/kg, CD4+ and CD8+ blood T cells had undergone clonal expansion by week 6.

Points on this clone: Antigen specificity is unknown. At the DNA level, this CDR3 is encoded by other sequences in the same sample as well.

The germline V gene has CDR1 SEHNR and CDR2 FQNEAQ (reference sequence). This CDR3 has 13 residues. V trimming: 1 base; J trimming: 5 bases; junction bases outside the gene matches: 0. The TCR sequence derives from an adult with an advanced solid tumor such as melanoma, head and neck, liver or kidney cancer. The chain has TRBV7-9 and TRBJ2-5, with 8 bases aligning to TRBD2. Here the sequenced sample was CD4+ or CD8+ T cells sorted from blood, taken in a trial of the OX40 agonist ivuxolimab. CDR3 loop: CASSLGGGETQYF. The CDR3 region has the DNA TGTGCCAGCAGCTTAGGCGGGGGGGAGACCCAGTACTTC.